These 18 T cell receptor beta chains share one sample of origin, sequenced in a study of T-cell reconstitution after alpha-beta-depleted transplantation in children. TCRbeta library preparation incorporated unique molecular identifiers. TCRdb re-derived calls from the PCR reads in MiXCR, one entry per CDR3 protein. The table shows almost 500,000 distinct CDR3 sequences, with under 12% occurring only once. The sample in question was PBMCs, obtained before TCRalphabeta/CD19-depleted stem cell transplant. All receptors derive from a child aged 2-15 years with inherited bone marrow failure, due to receive a stem cell transplant.

This clonotype was seen more than once but under ten times. V usage is TRBV27 and J usage is TRBJ1-1, with 9 bases fitting TRBD1. The CDR3 totals 12 residues. V trimming: 5 bases; J trimming: 7 bases; junction bases outside the gene matches: 2. Germline V lookup: CDR1 MNHEY, CDR2 SMNVEV (reference sequence). CDR3: CASSRTGVEAFF. DNA for the CDR3: TGTGCCAGCAGTCGGACAGGGGTTGAAGCTTTCTTT.

In its sample, this clonotype was seen many times. CDR3 nucleotides: TGTGCCAGCACCGGAGTCTACAATGAGCAGTTCTTC. Protein: CASTGVYNEQFF. The V and J genes are TRBV27 and TRBJ2-1; D unresolved. Trimming took off 7 bases at V and 3 bases at J, with 7 bases between the two ends. Germline assignment: CDR1 MNHEY and CDR2 SMNVEV (reference sequence). This CDR3 region has 12 residues.

This clonotype was seen ten or more times. V is TRBV12-3 or TRBV12-4 and J is TRBJ1-4; D remains ambiguous. The ends were cut back, 3 bases at V and 8 bases at J, with 16 bases in the middle. The CDR3 runs to 15 residues. Here the CDR3 DNA reads TGTGCCAGCAGTTTCATATCGACGGCGGGGGAAAAACTGTTTTTT. Its protein is CASSFISTAGEKLFF.

There are a few counts of this clonotype. The rearrangement links TRBV12-3 or TRBV12-4 to TRBJ1-5; 10 bases fit TRBD1. The CDR3 length is 15 residues. V gave up 6 bases and J gave up 1 base; unmatched junction bases: 3. CDR3 residues: CASRRQGASNQPQHF. CDR3 DNA sequence: TGTGCCAGCAGACGACAGGGGGCCAGCAATCAGCCCCAGCATTTT.

The gene calls are TRBV27 and TRBJ2-3, with 8 positions matching TRBD2. From germline, CDR1 is MNHEY and CDR2 SMNVEV (reference sequence). This CDR3 spans 17 amino acids. J was trimmed by 2 bases and V by 4 bases; bases with no gene match: 11. CDR3 region: CASSSHQLAAHTDTQYF. Written as DNA, the CDR3 is TGTGCCAGCAGTTCACACCAACTAGCGGCCCACACAGATACGCAGTATTTT.

This clonotype was seen a single time. Since a much larger clone is just one base distant, this may be a read error. The CDR3 is CASSQLRAGRANVLTF. The CDR3 DNA sequence: TGCGCCAGCAGCCAATTGAGGGCGGGCAGGGCCAACGTCCTGACTTTC. This chain links TRBV4-3 with TRBJ2-6; D is possibly TRBD2 (5 bases). Per the germline V gene, CDR1 is LGHNA and CDR2 is YSLEER. This CDR3 is built from 16 residues. V was shortened by 2 bases and J by 5 bases, with 13 bases between the two germline ends.

This chain links TRBV7-8 with TRBJ2-7; 12 nucleotides align to TRBD2. Germline V gene lookup returns CDR1 SGHVS and CDR2 FQNEAQ. There are 22 residues in the CDR3. V shed 4 bases, J shed 0 bases, and the junction held 22 bases outside the gene matches. The CDR3, as DNA: TGTGCCAGCAGCTACACAGGGATGGTAGCTAGCGGGAGGGCCCGGGGCTCCTACGAGCAGTACTTC. This translates into CASSYTGMVASGRARGSYEQYF.

This clonotype was observed many times. The chain has TRBV7-2 and TRBJ2-3; D remains ambiguous. There are 15 residues in the CDR3. Germline CDR1 reads SGHTA; CDR2 reads FQGNSA. V lost 1 base to trimming and J lost 4 bases, with 12 bases between them. As DNA, the CDR3 is TGTGCCAGCAGCTTAGGAGGTTGGGCTGCAGATACGCAGTATTTT. Amino acid sequence: CASSLGGWAADTQYF.

This clonotype was seen a handful of times. The chain employs TRBV5-1 and TRBJ2-3; 7 bases align to TRBD1. Germline lookup yields CDR1 SGHRS and CDR2 YFSETQ. The J segment lost 4 bases and the V segment lost 3 bases, leaving 5 bases of the junction unmatched. The CDR3 has 14 amino acids. This chain's CDR3 is CASSSTGVSDTQYF. The CDR3 DNA is TGCGCCAGCAGCTCCACAGGGGTTTCAGATACGCAGTATTTT.

This clonotype was observed many times. The chain is built from TRBV19 and TRBJ2-2; a weak D match, TRBD1 (6 bases). Per germline, CDR1 LNHDA and CDR2 SQIVND (reference sequence). The CDR3 totals 15 residues. V was cut by 6 bases and J by 4 bases, with 15 bases left in between. The CDR3 nucleotides are TGTGCCAGTAGCCTCCAGGGGTGGGCCACCGGGGAGCTGTTTTTT. It codes for CASSLQGWATGELFF.

This clonotype was detected ten times or more. The chain has TRBV9 and TRBJ2-1; D remains ambiguous. The ends were cut back, 2 bases at V and 8 bases at J, with 14 bases in the middle. This CDR3 is built from 14 residues. Germline V gives CDR1 SGDLS, CDR2 YYNGEE. This CDR3 is CASSVFLGGDEQFF. In DNA, the CDR3 is TGTGCCAGCAGCGTTTTCCTCGGTGGCGATGAGCAGTTCTTC.

The gene calls are TRBV4-2 and TRBJ1-6, with D uncertain. The CDR3 runs to 16 residues. The V gene lost 5 bases and the J gene lost 8 bases, with 19 bases spanning the gap. Germline loops: CDR1 LGHNA, CDR2 YNFKEQ. DNA for the CDR3: TGTGCCAGCAGCGTTCGTCCAGTAAATAGTGATTCACCCCTCCACTTT. Protein: CASSVRPVNSDSPLHF.

This clonotype was seen many times. The chain recombines TRBV25-1 with TRBJ2-2; possibly TRBD1 for D (5 bases). V gave up 3 bases and J gave up 4 bases, with 12 bases separating them. Germline V gives CDR1 MGHDK, CDR2 SYGVNS. The CDR3 loop spans 15 amino acids. The CDR3 loop reads CASSEVTGSTGELFF. The CDR3, as DNA: TGTGCCAGCAGTGAGGTAACAGGCTCCACCGGGGAGCTGTTTTTT.

Many counts were recorded for this clonotype. Since the CDR3 does not end with the conserved phenylalanine or tryptophan, this likely comes from a read error. The DNA is left out, because the CDR3 cannot be placed on it with certainty; the CDR3 is given as TCRdb lists it. The rearrangement links TRBV21-1 to TRBJ1-1; the table's D call TRBD1 went unverified against the DNA. TRBV21-1 is an annotated pseudogene. Both ends counted, the CDR3 spans 13 residues. The CDR3 loop is CASQKENGGSGFV.

This clonotype appeared many times. The chain is built from TRBV6-5 and TRBJ1-4, with D perhaps TRBD1 (5 bases). Germline V gene sequence: CDR1 MNHEY, CDR2 SVGAGI. Trimming took off 10 bases at V and 7 bases at J, with 13 bases between the two ends. This CDR3 contains 12 residues. In DNA, the CDR3 is TGTGCCACTAAAAGGGGAGGTGAAAAACTGTTTTTT. Translating gives CATKRGGEKLFF.

This clonotype has at least ten counts. This chain links TRBV11-2 with TRBJ2-1, with TRBD2 matching 14 bases. Germline V gene data show CDR1 as SGHAT and CDR2 as FQNNGV. V trimming: 4 bases; J trimming: 2 bases; junction bases outside the gene matches: 10. The CDR3 totals 19 residues. In nucleotides, the CDR3 is TGTGCCAGCAGCTCTCCGACTAGCGGGAGGGCCGGGCCCTACAATGAGCAGTTCTTC. Its protein product is CASSSPTSGRAGPYNEQFF.

This clonotype has at least ten counts. This chain links TRBV4-1 with TRBJ2-7; no clear D gene. Germline CDR1 reads MGHRA; CDR2 reads YSYEKL. V dropped 1 base and J dropped 1 base, with 8 bases sitting between them. The CDR3 totals 14 residues. CDR3 nucleotide sequence: TGCGCCAGCAGCCAAGGATTCAGTTCCTACGAGCAGTACTTC. This sequence encodes CASSQGFSSYEQYF.

This clonotype was seen a few times. The chain carries TRBV27 and TRBJ2-4, with D possibly called TRBD1 or TRBD2 (5 bases each). CDR3 length: 14 amino acids. Trimming pared 3 bases from V and 14 bases from J, leaving 20 bases between. Looked up from germline, CDR1 is MNHEY and CDR2 is SMNVEV (reference sequence). The DNA of the CDR3 is TGTGCCAGCAGTTTTGGAACTAATTCGGGACGAAAGTACTTC. Its protein product is CASSFGTNSGRKYF.